Below, one T cell receptor beta chain is given with its context. Its antigen is unknown. V shed 6 bases and J 2 bases; nucleotides not matched to a gene: 5. This CDR3 spans 15 amino acids. CDR1 is MNHEY, CDR2 SMNVEV, per germline (reference sequence). The data were obtained in a study of cytomegalovirus exposure and HLA in healthy donors. Findings of the study overall: Cytomegalovirus status, reportedly, was diagnosed with high specificity and sensitivity by the classifier. As confirmed in vitro, three CMV-associated chains were specific for CMV antigens. Across donors, most TCRs were seen rarely, yet some public ones were widespread.

Measured with immunoSEQ multiplex PCR; TCRdb has only the in-frame clones, and not every one. Of 55,000 to 75,000 clones listed, 90% to 96% are singletons. Sample: PBMCs. The chain employs TRBV27 and TRBJ2-1, with TRBD2 identical over 9 bases. This TCR was sampled from a woman between 18 and 29 years old in good health and CMV-seronegative. CDR3 nucleotide sequence: TGTGCCAGCAGATGGCGGGGGGGCACCTACAATGAGCAGTTCTTC. This encodes CASRWRGGTYNEQFF.